These T cell receptor beta chains were read from a single sample in a study of blood T cell repertoires in COVID-19. Using immunoSEQ multiplex PCR, the repertoire was profiled, and TCRdb retains in-frame clones only, with some absent. The sample shows approximately 70,000 clones, 75% to 90% of them seen only once. Sequenced: peripheral blood. All receptors derive from an elderly woman with active COVID-19. The CDR3 runs from the conserved cysteine through the conserved F or W.

v_call	j_call	cdr3_aa
TRBV28	TRBJ2-2	CASSLPVDRGFWAGELFF
TRBV14	TRBJ2-1	CASSRPRLAGGYNEQFF
TRBV7-2	TRBJ1-4	CASSYRRGEKLFF
TRBV5-1	TRBJ2-7	CASSLYSGASGNYEQYF
TRBV7-9	TRBJ2-1	CASSSQKGLAGVNEQFF
TRBV4-1	TRBJ2-1	CASSQDAGGSYNEQFF
TRBV6-5	TRBJ2-1	CASTLAGPLSEQFF
TRBV5-5	TRBJ2-3	CASSLGTSTDTQYF
TRBV6-2/TRBV6-3	TRBJ2-5	CASSYGAGPKTQYF
TRBV2	TRBJ1-2	CASSEGPSYGYTF
TRBV28	TRBJ2-7	CASSLRGREQYF
TRBV5-1	TRBJ2-3	CASRGLAGLDTQYF
TRBV11-1	TRBJ2-3	CASSPWLTGDTQYF
TRBV6-1	TRBJ2-1	CASSEVPGQGVHEQFF
TRBV28	TRBJ2-1	CASSPPLYNEQFF
TRBV15	TRBJ1-6	CATSPPRTGGNWNSPLHF
TRBV7-2	TRBJ2-2	CASSAQGWANTGELFF
TRBV7-9	TRBJ1-1	CASSRSGTGKAFF
TRBV7-2	TRBJ2-7	CASSTGQNYEQYF
TRBV28	TRBJ2-2	CASRGLINTGELFF
TRBV5-1	TRBJ2-7	CASNLRDREDEQYF
TRBV27	TRBJ2-7	CASSSTHRRLAGGPGEQYF
TRBV10-3	TRBJ1-2	CAISEFAGGDGYTF